This T cell receptor (beta chain) comes out of a study of shared clonotypes between healthy human individuals. Measured with immunoSEQ multiplex PCR; TCRdb has only the in-frame clones, and not every one. Of about 2 million clones listed, 95% were seen once; the top ten hold 0.1% to 0.15%. The origin of this receptor is a young man in good health. What was sequenced was naive CD4+ T cells sorted from blood. Subset of the sample: CD45RA+ positively selected.

The CDR3 bases are TGTGCCAGCTCACCAAGCACCAACGCCCTCCACTTT. Translating gives CASSPSTNALHF. The chain couples TRBV18 to TRBJ1-6; unclear D gene. V was trimmed by 2 bases and J by 14 bases, leaving 10 bases between them. This CDR3 is built from 12 residues. From germline, CDR1 is KGHSH and CDR2 LQKENI.